This T cell receptor beta chain was recovered during a study of T-cell reconstitution after alpha-beta-depleted transplantation in children (dated by TCRdb to the mid-2010s). Background on the whole study: Using TCR repertoire profiling, the study followed T-cell immune reconstitution in a quantitative way in children after TCRalphabeta/CD19-depleted allogeneic hematopoietic cell transplantation.

Trimming leaves V shorter by 3 bases and J shorter by 6 bases, with the junction holding 10 bases beyond the gene matches. The CDR3 contains 15 residues, cysteine and phenylalanine counted. Of all the DNA, just the CDR3 is kept, 45 bases in frame from base 1. Via the germline V gene, CDR1 is SGDLS and CDR2 YYNGEE. Comment on this clonotype: This clone's antigen is unknown. No qualities accompany the bases; no much larger clone lies one base away.

The library was obtained by PCR. Instrument on record: Illumina HiSeq 2500. To normalize quantification of the TCRbeta repertoire, the TCR libraries were built with molecular barcoding that relied on unique molecular identifiers. The public reads were quality trimmed at Q25 with fastp and then assembled into clones with MiXCR by TCRdb, keeping productive beta chains. Each CDR3 protein appears once, grouped with its most common genes and DNA. The sample table records roughly 300,000 distinct CDR3 sequences; about a tenth of these occur just once. The leading ten clones occupy 2% to 3% of the sample. The material sequenced was PBMCs from the stem cell graft donor, taken from the stem cell graft. The receptor was isolated from a human donor who donated a stem cell graft to a child with acute lymphoblastic leukemia. The sequence links TRBV9 to TRBJ2-7; TRBD1 agrees with 9 junctional bases. The DNA reads TGTGCCAGCAGCGCCCCGGGACAGGGACGTAGCGAGCAGTACTTC. This translates into CASSAPGQGRSEQYF.